The present T cell receptor (beta chain) was sequenced within a study of blood T cell repertoires in COVID-19 (dated by TCRdb to the early 2020s). In the study overall: Samples covering the acute and convalescent phases of COVID-19 were provided by collaborators in the United States, Italy and Spain. The prospective study material was composed of cDNA or gDNA derived from T cells, B-cell-depleted T cells, or PBMCs. The repertoires were made available in a free public database intended to serve as a resource for research on the immune response to SARS-CoV-2. Nearly every sample came with metadata listing a de-identified subject ID, COVID-19 status, age in years and sex. Where available, HLA class I and class II types were taken from metadata supplied by the sample provider and were not determined by assay-based typing. Samples came from the ongoing ImmuneRACE study (first 160 participants) plus 1,254 subjects from 6 global collaborators. Deeply sampled blood TCRbeta repertoires from subjects exposed to, actively infected with, or recovered from COVID-19 were included in the dataset. The full study reports these points: The quantity of clinical and demographic metadata differed by source and by participant and was supplied without curation.

About this clone: Its antigen is unknown. No per-base quality is available; no much larger clone lies one base away.

Collaborating institutions collected whole blood in K2EDTA tubes following their own protocols. For TCRbeta analysis, collaborators shipped samples in one of three forms: frozen whole blood, isolated PBMCs, or DNA extracted from either of those sample types. The immunoSEQ Assay, a bias-controlled multiplex PCR, was used to amplify TCRbeta CDR3 regions from genomic DNA. In the authors' own workflow: The number of nucleated cells in each sample was estimated from the amplification of reference gene primers within the assay. Sequence reads were collapsed and filtered to measure the absolute abundance of every unique TCRbeta CDR3 rearrangement. For each sample, productive Simpson clonality was calculated as the square root of Simpson's diversity index across productive rearrangements. The table was pulled from immuneACCESS by TCRdb, which kept in-frame rearrangements only. Such tables lose some clones; where checked, under half of the loss comes from unresolved V genes, and the rest has no known cause. The DNA gave D and trimming, while V, J and clone size come from that table. This sample is represented by 200,000 to 300,000 clones; approximately 91% of them were singletons. Together, the top ten hold 0.7% of the sample.

The CDR3 holds 15 amino acids from the cysteine to the phenylalanine. Kept here is only the CDR3 DNA, which spans 45 bases and is read in frame from base 1. The CDR1 and CDR2 encoded by the germline V gene are SGHAT and FQNNGV. Cut back by 2 bases and 1 base, the V and J ends lie 12 bases apart. The sample taken for sequencing was peripheral blood. The sequence links TRBV11-2 to TRBJ2-7; the D gene is possibly TRBD2, with 5 bases matching. The receptor was isolated from a human donor in a cohort sampled during active COVID-19. The DNA sequence is given as TGTGCCAGCAGCTTATTAGTTAGCGAGTCCTACGAGCAGTACTTC. Its translation is CASSLLVSESYEQYF. Joined to the reference TRBV11-2 and TRBJ2-7 proteins, this CDR3 gives the full variable domain: EAGVAQSPRYKIIEKRQSVAFWCNPISGHATLYWYQQILGQGPKLLIQFQNNGVVDDSQLPKDRFSAERLKGVDSTLKIQPAKLEDSAVYLCASSLLVSESYEQYFGPGTRLTVT.